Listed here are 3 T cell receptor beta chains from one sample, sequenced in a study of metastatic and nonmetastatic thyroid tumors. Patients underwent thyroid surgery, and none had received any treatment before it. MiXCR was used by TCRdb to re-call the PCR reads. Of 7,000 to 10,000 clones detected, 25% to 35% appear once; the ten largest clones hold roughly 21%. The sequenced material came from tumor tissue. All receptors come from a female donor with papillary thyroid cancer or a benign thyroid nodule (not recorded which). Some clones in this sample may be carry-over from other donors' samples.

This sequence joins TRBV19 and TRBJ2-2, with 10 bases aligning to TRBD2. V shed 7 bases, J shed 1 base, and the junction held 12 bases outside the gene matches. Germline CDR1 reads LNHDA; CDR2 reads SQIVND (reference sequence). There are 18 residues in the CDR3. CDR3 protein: CASIRTSGGELNTGELFF. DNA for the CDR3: TGTGCCAGTATCCGGACTAGCGGCGGAGAACTGAACACCGGGGAGCTGTTTTTT.

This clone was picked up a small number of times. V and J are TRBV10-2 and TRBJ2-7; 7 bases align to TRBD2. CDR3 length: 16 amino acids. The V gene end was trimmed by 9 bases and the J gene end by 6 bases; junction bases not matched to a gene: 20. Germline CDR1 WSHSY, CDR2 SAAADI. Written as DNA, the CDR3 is TGCGCCAGACGGGCGGGGGAAGGACGGGGTTTGGGCGAGCAGTACTTC. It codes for CARRAGEGRGLGEQYF.

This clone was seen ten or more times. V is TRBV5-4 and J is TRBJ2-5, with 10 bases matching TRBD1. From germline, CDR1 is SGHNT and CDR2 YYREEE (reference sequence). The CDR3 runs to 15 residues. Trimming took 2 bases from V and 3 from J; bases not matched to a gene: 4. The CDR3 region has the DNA TGTGCCAGCAGCTTCCCGGACAGGGGGAAAGAGACCCAGTACTTC. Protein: CASSFPDRGKETQYF.